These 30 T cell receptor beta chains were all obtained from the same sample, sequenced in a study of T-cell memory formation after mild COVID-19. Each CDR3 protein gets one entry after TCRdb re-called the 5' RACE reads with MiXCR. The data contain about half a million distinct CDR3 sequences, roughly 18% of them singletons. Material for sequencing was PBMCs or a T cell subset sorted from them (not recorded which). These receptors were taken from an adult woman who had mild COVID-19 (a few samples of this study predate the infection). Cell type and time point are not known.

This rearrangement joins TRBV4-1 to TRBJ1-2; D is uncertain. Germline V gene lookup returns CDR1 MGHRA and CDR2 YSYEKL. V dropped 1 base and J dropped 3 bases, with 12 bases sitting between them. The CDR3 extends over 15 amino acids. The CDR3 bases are TGCGCCAGCAGCCAAGTGGACTCGAACTACTATGGCTACACCTTC. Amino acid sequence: CASSQVDSNYYGYTF.

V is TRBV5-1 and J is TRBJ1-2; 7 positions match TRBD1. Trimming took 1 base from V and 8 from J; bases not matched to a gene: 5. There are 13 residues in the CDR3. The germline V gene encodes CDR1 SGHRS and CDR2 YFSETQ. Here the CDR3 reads CASSLQQGNGYTF. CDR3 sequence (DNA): TGCGCCAGCAGCTTGCAACAGGGGAACGGCTACACCTTC.

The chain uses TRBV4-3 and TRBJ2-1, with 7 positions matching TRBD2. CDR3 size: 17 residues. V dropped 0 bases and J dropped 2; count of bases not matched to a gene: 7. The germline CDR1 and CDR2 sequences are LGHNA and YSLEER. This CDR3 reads CASSQEYGAGTYNEQFF. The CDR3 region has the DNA TGCGCCAGCAGCCAAGAGTACGGAGCGGGGACCTACAATGAGCAGTTCTTC.

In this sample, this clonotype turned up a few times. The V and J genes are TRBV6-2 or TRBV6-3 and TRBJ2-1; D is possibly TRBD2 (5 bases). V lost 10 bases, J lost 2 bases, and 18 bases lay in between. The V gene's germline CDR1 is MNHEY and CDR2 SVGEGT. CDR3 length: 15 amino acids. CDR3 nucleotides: TGTGCCACCCGAACGAACCTAGCAACCTACAATGAGCAGTTCTTC. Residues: CATRTNLATYNEQFF.

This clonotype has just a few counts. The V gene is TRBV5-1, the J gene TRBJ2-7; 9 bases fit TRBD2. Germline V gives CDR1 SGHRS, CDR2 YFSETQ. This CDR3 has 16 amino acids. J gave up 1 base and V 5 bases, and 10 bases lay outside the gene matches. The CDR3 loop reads CASSPWGSGGSYEQYF. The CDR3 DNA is TGCGCCAGCAGTCCGTGGGGTAGCGGGGGATCCTACGAGCAGTACTTC.

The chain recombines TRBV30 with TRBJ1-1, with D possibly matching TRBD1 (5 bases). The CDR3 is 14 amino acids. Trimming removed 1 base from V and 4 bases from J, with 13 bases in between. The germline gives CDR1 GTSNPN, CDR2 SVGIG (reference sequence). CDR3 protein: CAWSAAGRPTEAFF. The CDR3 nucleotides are TGTGCCTGGAGTGCCGCAGGGCGTCCCACTGAAGCTTTCTTT.

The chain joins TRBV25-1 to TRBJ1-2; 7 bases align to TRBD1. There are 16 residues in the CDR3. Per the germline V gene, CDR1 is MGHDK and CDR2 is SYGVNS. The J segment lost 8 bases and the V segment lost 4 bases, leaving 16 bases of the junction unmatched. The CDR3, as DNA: TGTGCCAGCAGTGCCCATCACGGGACAGATGCCTCCGGCTACACCTTC. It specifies CASSAHHGTDASGYTF.

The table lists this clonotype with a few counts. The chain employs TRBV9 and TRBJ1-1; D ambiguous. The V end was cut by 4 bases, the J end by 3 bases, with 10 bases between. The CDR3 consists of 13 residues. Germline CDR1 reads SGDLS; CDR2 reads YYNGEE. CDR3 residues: CASSMARDTEAFF. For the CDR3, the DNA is TGTGCCAGCAGCATGGCACGGGACACTGAAGCTTTCTTT.

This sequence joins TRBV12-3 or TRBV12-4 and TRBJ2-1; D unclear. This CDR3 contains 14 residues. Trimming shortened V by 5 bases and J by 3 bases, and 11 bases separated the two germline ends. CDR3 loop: CASSQGVYYNEQFF. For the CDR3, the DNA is TGTGCCAGCAGTCAAGGTGTCTACTACAATGAGCAGTTCTTC.

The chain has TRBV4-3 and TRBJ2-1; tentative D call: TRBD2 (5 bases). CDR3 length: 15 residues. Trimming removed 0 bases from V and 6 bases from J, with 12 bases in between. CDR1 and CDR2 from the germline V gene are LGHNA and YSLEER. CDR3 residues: CASSQEWESRNEQFF. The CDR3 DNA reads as TGCGCCAGCAGCCAAGAGTGGGAGTCGCGCAATGAGCAGTTCTTC.

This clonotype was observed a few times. The DNA of the CDR3 is TGTGCCAGCAGCCTACGCCCGGGACATCTAAACTATGGCTACACCTTC. Protein sequence: CASSLRPGHLNYGYTF. The rearrangement joins TRBV6-5 to TRBJ1-2, with D tentatively TRBD1 (6 bases). The CDR3 runs to 16 residues. Germline CDR1 and CDR2: MNHEY and SVGAGI. Between the trimmed V and J ends, which lost 6 bases and 2 bases, there was a span of 19 bases.

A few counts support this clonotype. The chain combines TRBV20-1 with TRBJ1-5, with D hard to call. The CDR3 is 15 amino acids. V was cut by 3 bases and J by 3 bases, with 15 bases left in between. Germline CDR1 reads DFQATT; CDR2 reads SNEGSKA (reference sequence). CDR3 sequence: CSASQGPAVNQPQHF. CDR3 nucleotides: TGCAGTGCTAGTCAAGGGCCGGCCGTCAATCAGCCCCAGCATTTT.

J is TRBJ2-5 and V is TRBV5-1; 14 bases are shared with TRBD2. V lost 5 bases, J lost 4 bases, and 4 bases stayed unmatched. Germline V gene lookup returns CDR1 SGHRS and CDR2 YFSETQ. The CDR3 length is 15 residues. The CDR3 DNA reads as TGCGCCAGCAGACCGGGACTAGCGGGAGTAGAGACCCAGTACTTC. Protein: CASRPGLAGVETQYF.

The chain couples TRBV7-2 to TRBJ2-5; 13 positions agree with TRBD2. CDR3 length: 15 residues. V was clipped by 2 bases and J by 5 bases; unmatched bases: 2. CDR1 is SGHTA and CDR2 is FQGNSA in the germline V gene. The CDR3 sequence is CASSLTSGREETQYF. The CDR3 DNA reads TGTGCCAGCAGCTTAACTAGCGGGAGGGAGGAGACCCAGTACTTC.

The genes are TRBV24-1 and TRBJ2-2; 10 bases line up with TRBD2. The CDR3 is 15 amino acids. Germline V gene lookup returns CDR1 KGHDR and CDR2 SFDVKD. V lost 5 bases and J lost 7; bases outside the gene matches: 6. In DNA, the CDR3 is TGTGCCACCAGTGTAGCGGGAGGAGAGGGCGGGGAGCTGTTTTTT. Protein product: CATSVAGGEGGELFF.

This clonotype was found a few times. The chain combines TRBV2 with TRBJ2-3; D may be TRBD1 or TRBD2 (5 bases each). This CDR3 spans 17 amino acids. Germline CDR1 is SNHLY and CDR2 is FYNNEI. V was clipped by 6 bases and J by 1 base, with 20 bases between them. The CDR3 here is CASRGPRRQGGTDTQYF. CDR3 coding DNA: TGTGCCAGCAGGGGACCACGGCGGCAGGGAGGCACAGATACGCAGTATTTT.

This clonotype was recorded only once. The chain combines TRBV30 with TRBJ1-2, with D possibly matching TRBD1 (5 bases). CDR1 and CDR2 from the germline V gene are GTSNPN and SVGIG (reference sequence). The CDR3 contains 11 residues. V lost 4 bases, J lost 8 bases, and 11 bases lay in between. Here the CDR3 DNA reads TGTGCCTGGATAGGACAAAACGGCTACACCTTC. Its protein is CAWIGQNGYTF. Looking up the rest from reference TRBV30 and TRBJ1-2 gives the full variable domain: SQTIHQWPATLVQPVGSPLSLECTVEGTSNPNLYWYRQAAGRGLQLLFYSVGIGQISSEVPQNLSASRPQDRQFILSSKKLLLSDSGFYLCAWIGQNGYTFGSGTRLTVV.

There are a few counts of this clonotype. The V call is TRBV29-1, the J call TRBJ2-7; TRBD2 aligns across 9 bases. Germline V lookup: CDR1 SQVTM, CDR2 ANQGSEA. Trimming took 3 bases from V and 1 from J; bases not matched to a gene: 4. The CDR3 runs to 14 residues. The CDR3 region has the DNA TGCAGCGTTGAGGAGACTAGCGGATCCTACGAGCAGTACTTC. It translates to CSVEETSGSYEQYF.

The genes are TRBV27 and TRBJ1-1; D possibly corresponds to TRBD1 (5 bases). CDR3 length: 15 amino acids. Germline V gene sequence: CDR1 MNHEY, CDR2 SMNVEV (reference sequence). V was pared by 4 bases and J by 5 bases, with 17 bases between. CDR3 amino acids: CASSSVGTLGTEAFF. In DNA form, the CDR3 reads TGTGCCAGCAGTTCGGTTGGGACCCTGGGAACTGAAGCTTTCTTT.

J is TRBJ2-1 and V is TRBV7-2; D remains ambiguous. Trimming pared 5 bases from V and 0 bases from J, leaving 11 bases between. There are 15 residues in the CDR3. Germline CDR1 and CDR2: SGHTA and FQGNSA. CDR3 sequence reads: CASSLGWGSYNEQFF. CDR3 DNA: TGTGCCAGCAGCCTAGGGTGGGGCTCCTACAATGAGCAGTTCTTC.

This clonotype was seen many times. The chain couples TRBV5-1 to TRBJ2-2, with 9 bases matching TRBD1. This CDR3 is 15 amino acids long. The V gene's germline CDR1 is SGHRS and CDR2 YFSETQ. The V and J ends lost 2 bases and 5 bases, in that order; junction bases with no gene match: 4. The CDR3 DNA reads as TGCGCCAGCAGCTTAAGGGACAGGGCGACCGGGGAGCTGTTTTTT. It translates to CASSLRDRATGELFF.

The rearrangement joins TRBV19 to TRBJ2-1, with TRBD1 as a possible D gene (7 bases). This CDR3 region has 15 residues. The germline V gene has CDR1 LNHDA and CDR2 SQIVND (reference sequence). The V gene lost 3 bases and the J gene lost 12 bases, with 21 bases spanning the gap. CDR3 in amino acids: CASSMRTGGGVVQFF. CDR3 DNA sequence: TGTGCCAGTAGTATGAGGACAGGAGGGGGTGTGGTGCAGTTCTTC. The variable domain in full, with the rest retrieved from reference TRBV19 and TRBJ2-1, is DGGITQSPKYLFRKEGQNVTLSCEQNLNHDAMYWYRQDPGQGLRLIYYSQIVNDFQKGDIAEGYSVSREKKESFPLTVTSAQKNPTAFYLCASSMRTGGGVVQFFGPGTRLTVL.

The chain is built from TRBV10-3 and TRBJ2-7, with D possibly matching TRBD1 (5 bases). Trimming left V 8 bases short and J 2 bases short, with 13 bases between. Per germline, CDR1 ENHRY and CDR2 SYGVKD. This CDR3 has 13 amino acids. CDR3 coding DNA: TGTGCCATCTCGCAGGGTGAAGCCTACGAGCAGTACTTC. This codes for CAISQGEAYEQYF.

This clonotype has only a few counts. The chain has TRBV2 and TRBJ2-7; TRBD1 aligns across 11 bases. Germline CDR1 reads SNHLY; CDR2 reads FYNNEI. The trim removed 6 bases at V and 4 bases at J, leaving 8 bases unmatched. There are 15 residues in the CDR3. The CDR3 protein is CASRNGQGAIYEQYF. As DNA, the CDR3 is TGTGCCAGCAGGAACGGACAGGGGGCGATATACGAGCAGTACTTC.

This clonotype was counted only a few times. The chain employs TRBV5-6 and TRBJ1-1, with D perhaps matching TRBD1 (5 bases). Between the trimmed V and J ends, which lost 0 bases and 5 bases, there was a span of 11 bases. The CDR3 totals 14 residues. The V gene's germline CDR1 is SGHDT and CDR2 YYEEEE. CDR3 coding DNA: TGTGCCAGCAGCTTGGGGGGGACGTGGACTGAAGCTTTCTTT. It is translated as CASSLGGTWTEAFF.

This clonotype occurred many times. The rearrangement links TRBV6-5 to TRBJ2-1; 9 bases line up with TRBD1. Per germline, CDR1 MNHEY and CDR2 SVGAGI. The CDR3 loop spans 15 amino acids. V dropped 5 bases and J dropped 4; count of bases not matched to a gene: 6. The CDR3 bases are TGTGCCAGCAGTGCCTCCGGGACAGGGTACAATGAGCAGTTCTTC. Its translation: CASSASGTGYNEQFF.

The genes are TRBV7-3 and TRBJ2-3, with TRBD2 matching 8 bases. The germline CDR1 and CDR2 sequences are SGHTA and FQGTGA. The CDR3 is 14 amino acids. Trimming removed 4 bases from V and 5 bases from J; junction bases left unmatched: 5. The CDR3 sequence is CASSSGLVGDTQYF. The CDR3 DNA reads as TGTGCCAGCAGCTCGGGACTAGTCGGAGATACGCAGTATTTT.

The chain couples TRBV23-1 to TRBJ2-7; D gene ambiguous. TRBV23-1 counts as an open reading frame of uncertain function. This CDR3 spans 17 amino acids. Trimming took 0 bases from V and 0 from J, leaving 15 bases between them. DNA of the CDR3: TGCGCCAGCAGTCAATCCCGCCCGAGCCGTAGCTCCTACGAGCAGTACTTC. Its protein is CASSQSRPSRSSYEQYF.

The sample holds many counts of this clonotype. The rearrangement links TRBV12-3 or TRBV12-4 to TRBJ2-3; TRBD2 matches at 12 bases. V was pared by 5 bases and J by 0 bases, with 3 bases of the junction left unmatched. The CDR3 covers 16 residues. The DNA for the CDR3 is TGTGCCAGCAGTACCGGACTAGCGGGAAGCACAGATACGCAGTATTTT. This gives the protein CASSTGLAGSTDTQYF.

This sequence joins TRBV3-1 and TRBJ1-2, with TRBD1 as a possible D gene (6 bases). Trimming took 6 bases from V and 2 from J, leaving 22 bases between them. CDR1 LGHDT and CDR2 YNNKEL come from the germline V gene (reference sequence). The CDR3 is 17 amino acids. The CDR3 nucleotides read TGTGCCAGCAGTCACAAGGCTTGGGGGGCGCTCAACTATGGCTACACCTTC. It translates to CASSHKAWGALNYGYTF.